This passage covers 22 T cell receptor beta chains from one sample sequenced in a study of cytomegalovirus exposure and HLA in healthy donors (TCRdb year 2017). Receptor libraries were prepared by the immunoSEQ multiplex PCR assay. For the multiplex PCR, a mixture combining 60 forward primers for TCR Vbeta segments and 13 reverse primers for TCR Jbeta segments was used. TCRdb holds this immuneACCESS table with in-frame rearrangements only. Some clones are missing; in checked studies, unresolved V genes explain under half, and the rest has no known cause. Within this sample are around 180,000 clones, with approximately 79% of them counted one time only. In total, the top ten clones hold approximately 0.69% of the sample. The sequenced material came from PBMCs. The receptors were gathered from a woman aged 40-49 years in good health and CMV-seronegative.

In nucleotides, the CDR3 is TGCAGCGTTGAAAGACAGAATGGCTACACCTTC. Encoded protein: CSVERQNGYTF. The chain joins TRBV29-1 to TRBJ1-2; perhaps TRBD1 as D (5 bases). The germline V and J ends were trimmed by 2 bases and 6 bases, with 7 bases remaining between them. This CDR3 contains 11 residues. Looked up from germline, CDR1 is SQVTM and CDR2 is ANQGSEA.

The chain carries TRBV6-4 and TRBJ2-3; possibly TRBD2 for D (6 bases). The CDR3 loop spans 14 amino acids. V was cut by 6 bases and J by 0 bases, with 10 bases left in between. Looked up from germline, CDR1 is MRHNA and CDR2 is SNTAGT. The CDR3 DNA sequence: TGTGCCAGCAGCACCGGGACTAGCACAGATACGCAGTATTTT. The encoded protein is CASSTGTSTDTQYF.

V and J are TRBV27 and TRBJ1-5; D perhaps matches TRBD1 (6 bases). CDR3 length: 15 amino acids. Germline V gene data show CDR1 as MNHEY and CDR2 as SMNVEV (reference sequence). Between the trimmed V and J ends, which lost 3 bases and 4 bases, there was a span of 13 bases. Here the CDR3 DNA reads TGTGCCAGCAGTTTCCTAGGACAGCGGAATCAGCCCCAGCATTTT. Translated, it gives CASSFLGQRNQPQHF.

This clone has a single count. CDR3 in DNA: TGTGCCAGCAGCCGCAGGGGATCGGACACCGGGGAGCTGTTTTTT. Translating gives CASSRRGSDTGELFF. The chain is built from TRBV6-6 and TRBJ2-2; tentative D call: TRBD1 (6 bases). The ends were cut back, 6 bases at V and 3 bases at J, with 14 bases in the middle. The CDR3 runs 15 residues. Germline CDR1 MNHNY, CDR2 SVGAGI (reference sequence).

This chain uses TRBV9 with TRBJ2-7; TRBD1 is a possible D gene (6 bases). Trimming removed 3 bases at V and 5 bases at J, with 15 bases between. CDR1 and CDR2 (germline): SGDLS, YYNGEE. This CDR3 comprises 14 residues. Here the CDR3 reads CASSGRSGGHEQYF. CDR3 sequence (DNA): TGTGCCAGCAGCGGTAGGTCTGGGGGCCACGAGCAGTACTTC.

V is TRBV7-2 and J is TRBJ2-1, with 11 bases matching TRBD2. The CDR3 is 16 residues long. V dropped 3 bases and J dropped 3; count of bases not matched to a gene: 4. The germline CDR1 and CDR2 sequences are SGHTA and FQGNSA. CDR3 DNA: TGTGCCAGCAGCTTTAGACTAGCGGGGTTCTACAATGAGCAGTTCTTC. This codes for CASSFRLAGFYNEQFF.

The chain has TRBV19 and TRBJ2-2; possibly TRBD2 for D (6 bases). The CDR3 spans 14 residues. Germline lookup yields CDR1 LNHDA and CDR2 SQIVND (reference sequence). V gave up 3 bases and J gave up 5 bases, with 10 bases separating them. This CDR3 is CASSMTSGTGELFF. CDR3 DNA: TGTGCCAGTAGTATGACAAGCGGGACCGGGGAGCTGTTTTTT.

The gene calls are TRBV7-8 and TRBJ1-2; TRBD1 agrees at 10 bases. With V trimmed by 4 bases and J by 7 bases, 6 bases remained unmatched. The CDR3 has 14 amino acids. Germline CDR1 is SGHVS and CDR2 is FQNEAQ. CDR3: CASSSTGQGSGYTF. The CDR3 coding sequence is TGTGCCAGCAGCTCCACGGGACAGGGGAGTGGCTACACCTTC.

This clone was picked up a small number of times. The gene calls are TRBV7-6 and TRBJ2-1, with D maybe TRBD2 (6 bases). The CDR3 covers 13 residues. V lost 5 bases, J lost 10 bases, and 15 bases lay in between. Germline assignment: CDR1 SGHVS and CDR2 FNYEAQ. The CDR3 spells CASSAARGGEQFF. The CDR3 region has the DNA TGTGCCAGCAGCGCAGCTAGGGGAGGAGAGCAGTTCTTC.

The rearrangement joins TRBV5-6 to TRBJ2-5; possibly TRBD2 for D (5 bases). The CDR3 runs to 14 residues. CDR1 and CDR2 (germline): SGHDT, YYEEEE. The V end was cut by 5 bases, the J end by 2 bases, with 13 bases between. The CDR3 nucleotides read TGTGCCAGCAGATGGACCACTAGTCAAGAGACCCAGTACTTC. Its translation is CASRWTTSQETQYF.

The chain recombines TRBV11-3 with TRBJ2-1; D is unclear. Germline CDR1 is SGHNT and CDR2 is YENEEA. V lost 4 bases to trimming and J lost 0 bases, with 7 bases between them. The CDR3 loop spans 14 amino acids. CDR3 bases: TGTGCCAGCAGCTCTCTATTCTCCTACAATGAGCAGTTCTTC. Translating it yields CASSSLFSYNEQFF.

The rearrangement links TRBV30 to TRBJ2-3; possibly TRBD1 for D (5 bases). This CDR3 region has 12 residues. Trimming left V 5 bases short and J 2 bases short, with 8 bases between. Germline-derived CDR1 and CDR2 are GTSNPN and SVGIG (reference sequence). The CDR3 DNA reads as TGTGCCTGGCACAGGTCCACAGATACGCAGTATTTT. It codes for CAWHRSTDTQYF.

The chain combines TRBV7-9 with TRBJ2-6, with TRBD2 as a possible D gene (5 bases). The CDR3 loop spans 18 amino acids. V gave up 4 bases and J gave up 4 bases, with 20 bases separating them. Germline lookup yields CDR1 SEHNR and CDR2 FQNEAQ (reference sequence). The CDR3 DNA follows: TGTGCCAGCAGCTCCCGAGGGAGTCAGGCCCCCGGGGCCAACGTCCTGACTTTC. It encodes CASSSRGSQAPGANVLTF.

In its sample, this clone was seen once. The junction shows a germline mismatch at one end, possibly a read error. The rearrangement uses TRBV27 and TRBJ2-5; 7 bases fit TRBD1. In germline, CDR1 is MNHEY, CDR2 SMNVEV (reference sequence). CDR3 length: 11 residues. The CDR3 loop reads CASSPGGQWHF. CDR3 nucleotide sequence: TGTGCCAGCAGCCCAGGGGGACAATGGCACTTC.

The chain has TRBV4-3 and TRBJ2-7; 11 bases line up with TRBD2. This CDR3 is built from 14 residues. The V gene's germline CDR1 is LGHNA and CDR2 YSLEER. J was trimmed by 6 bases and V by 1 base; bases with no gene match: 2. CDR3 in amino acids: CASSQGTSGSEQYF. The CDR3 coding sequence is TGCGCCAGCAGCCAAGGTACTAGCGGGAGCGAGCAGTACTTC.

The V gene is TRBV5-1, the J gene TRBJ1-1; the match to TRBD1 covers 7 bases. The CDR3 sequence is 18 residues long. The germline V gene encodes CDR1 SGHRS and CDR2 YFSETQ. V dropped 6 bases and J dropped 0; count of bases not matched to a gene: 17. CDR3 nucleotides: TGCGCCAGCACCACGGAGGGCAGGGGGTTACTCATGAACACTGAAGCTTTCTTT. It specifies CASTTEGRGLLMNTEAFF.

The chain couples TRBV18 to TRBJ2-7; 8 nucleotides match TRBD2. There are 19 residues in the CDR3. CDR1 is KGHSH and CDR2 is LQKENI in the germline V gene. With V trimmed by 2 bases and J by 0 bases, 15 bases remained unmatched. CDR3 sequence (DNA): TGTGCCAGCTCACCATTTTCGGGGGGGCGGCAGTTTGGCTCCTACGAGCAGTACTTC. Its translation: CASSPFSGGRQFGSYEQYF.

The DNA for the CDR3 is TGTGCCAGCAGTTTACCCGGGAGGGTTAAAGAGCAGTTCTTC. Translation: CASSLPGRVKEQFF. V usage is TRBV28 and J usage is TRBJ2-1, with TRBD2 matching over 8 bases. The CDR3 consists of 14 residues. Germline CDR1 reads MDHEN; CDR2 reads SYDVKM. J was trimmed by 10 bases and V by 2 bases; bases with no gene match: 7.

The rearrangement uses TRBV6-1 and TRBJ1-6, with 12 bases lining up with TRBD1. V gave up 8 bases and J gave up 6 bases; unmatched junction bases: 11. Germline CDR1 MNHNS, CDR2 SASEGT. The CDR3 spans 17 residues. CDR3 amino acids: CASGAGDRGLGNSPLHF. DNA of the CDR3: TGTGCCAGCGGTGCTGGGGACAGGGGGCTAGGTAATTCACCCCTCCACTTT.

CDR3 sequence (DNA): TGTGCCAGCAGCACCGGGACAGGGGACGGAAACACCATATATTTT. It encodes CASSTGTGDGNTIYF. The rearrangement uses TRBV9 and TRBJ1-3; TRBD1 matches at 10 bases. This CDR3 is built from 15 residues. Germline loops: CDR1 SGDLS, CDR2 YYNGEE. V lost 4 bases to trimming and J lost 4 bases; unmatched junction nucleotides: 5.

CDR3 residues: CASYGRGIGQPQHF. The CDR3, as DNA: TGTGCCAGCTACGGACGGGGGATCGGGCAGCCCCAGCATTTT. The rearrangement uses TRBV19 and TRBJ1-5, with D perhaps TRBD1 (5 bases). V was trimmed by 9 bases and J by 7 bases, leaving 19 bases between them. The length of the CDR3 is 14 residues. From germline, CDR1 is LNHDA and CDR2 SQIVND (reference sequence).

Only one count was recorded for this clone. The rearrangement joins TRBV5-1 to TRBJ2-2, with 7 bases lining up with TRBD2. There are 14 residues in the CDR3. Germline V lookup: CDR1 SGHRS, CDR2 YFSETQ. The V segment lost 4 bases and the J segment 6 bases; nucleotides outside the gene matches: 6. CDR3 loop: CASSRTSLAGELFF. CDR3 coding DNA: TGCGCCAGCAGCAGGACTAGTTTAGCCGGGGAGCTGTTTTTT. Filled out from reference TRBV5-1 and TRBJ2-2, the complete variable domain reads KAGVTQTPRYLIKTRGQQVTLSCSPISGHRSVSWYQQTPGQGLQFLFEYFSETQRNKGNFPGRFSGRQFSNSRSEMNVSTLELGDSALYLCASSRTSLAGELFFGEGSRLTVL.